These 11 T cell receptor beta chains were sequenced from one sample in a study of blood T cell repertoires in COVID-19. Libraries were prepared by immunoSEQ multiplex PCR; TCRdb keeps only in-frame clonotypes and omits some of them. The data show about 130,000 clones, about 75% seen once. Sequencing input: peripheral blood. Source of these receptors: a man aged 80 or over with acute or convalescent COVID-19.

The chain is built from TRBV3-1 (or the pseudogene TRBV3-2) and TRBJ1-2; 9 bases are a match to TRBD1. CDR1 and CDR2 from the germline V gene are LGHDT and YNNKEL (reference sequence). V lost 1 base, J lost 2 bases, and 2 bases stayed unmatched. This CDR3 has 15 residues. For the CDR3, the DNA is TGTGCCAGCAGCCAAGGTACAGGGGGCAACTATGGCTACACCTTC. This translates into CASSQGTGGNYGYTF.

This chain links TRBV12-3 or TRBV12-4 with TRBJ1-2; 9 bases match TRBD1. The junction had 6 bases not matched to a gene; V was cut back by 6 bases and J by 7 bases. The CDR3 length is 13 residues. In DNA form, the CDR3 reads TGTGCCAGCAGCCGAAACAGGGGGCTTGGCTACACCTTC. Protein product: CASSRNRGLGYTF.

Here the CDR3 DNA reads TGTGCCAGCAGCAAAGCAGACTGGGAGGCTTTGGCCTACGAGCAGTACTTC. This encodes CASSKADWEALAYEQYF. The V and J genes are TRBV21-1 and TRBJ2-7; the DNA was not used to check the table's D call, TRBD2. TRBV21-1 is an annotated pseudogene. The CDR3 covers 17 residues.

J is TRBJ1-6 and V is TRBV30; D is uncertain. Trimming left V 2 bases short and J 10 bases short, with 18 bases between. The CDR3 consists of 15 residues. The V gene's germline CDR1 is GTSNPN and CDR2 SVGIG (reference sequence). The CDR3 loop reads CAWSKIMEAKSPLHF. In DNA, the CDR3 is TGTGCCTGGAGTAAGATCATGGAGGCCAAATCACCCCTCCACTTT.

The rearrangement uses TRBV7-2 and TRBJ1-5, with D maybe TRBD1 (6 bases). Germline loops: CDR1 SGHTA, CDR2 FQGNSA. V was trimmed by 3 bases and J by 6 bases, leaving 12 bases between them. This CDR3 region has 14 residues. This chain's CDR3 is CASSLLQGVQPQHF. CDR3 in DNA: TGTGCCAGCAGCTTGCTACAGGGAGTTCAGCCCCAGCATTTT.

In this sample, this clone turned up once. The rearrangement joins TRBV1 to TRBJ1-3. TRBV1 is assigned pseudogene status. This CDR3 is 18 amino acids long. The CDR3 DNA reads TGCACCAGCAGCCCCCCGCACGGGTCCCCCTTGACCGGAAACACCATATATTTT. The encoded protein is CTSSPPHGSPLTGNTIYF.

The chain joins TRBV5-1 to TRBJ1-1, with 9 nucleotides matching TRBD1. Germline CDR1 reads SGHRS; CDR2 reads YFSETQ. The CDR3 spans 16 residues. The trim removed 4 bases at V and 1 base at J, leaving 8 bases unmatched. Here the CDR3 reads CASSTNNRGPNTEAFF. The CDR3 DNA reads as TGCGCCAGCAGCACTAACAACAGGGGGCCGAACACTGAAGCTTTCTTT.

In this sample, this clone turned up once. This chain uses TRBV30 with TRBJ2-2; D perhaps matches TRBD2 (5 bases). The CDR3 runs 13 residues. CDR1 and CDR2 from the germline V gene are GTSNPN and SVGIG (reference sequence). V was trimmed by 3 bases and J by 2 bases, leaving 7 bases between them. The CDR3 coding sequence is TGTGCCTGGAGCCGGGGAAACACCGGGGAGCTGTTTTTT. Its protein is CAWSRGNTGELFF.

The chain has TRBV19 and TRBJ2-7; the match to TRBD1 covers 9 bases. Trimming cost V 4 bases and J 2 bases; bases outside gene matches: 3. Germline CDR1 reads LNHDA; CDR2 reads SQIVND (reference sequence). The CDR3 is 14 amino acids. The CDR3 reads CASSRQGGTYEQYF. CDR3 DNA sequence: TGTGCCAGTAGTAGACAGGGGGGGACCTACGAGCAGTACTTC.

The V gene is TRBV6-5, the J gene TRBJ1-4; 8 nucleotides agree with TRBD1. There are 14 residues in the CDR3. CDR1 is MNHEY and CDR2 is SVGAGI in the germline V gene. V trimming: 5 bases; J trimming: 5 bases; junction bases outside the gene matches: 4. In DNA, the CDR3 is TGTGCCAGCAGTCCCAGGGGGCAAAATGAAAAACTGTTTTTT. Its protein product is CASSPRGQNEKLFF.

The CDR3 region has the DNA TGTGCCAGCAGCTTAGGACAAGAAAACATTCAGTACTTC. Translated: CASSLGQENIQYF. The chain uses TRBV7-2 and TRBJ2-4; no definite D call. Per the germline V gene, CDR1 is SGHTA and CDR2 is FQGNSA. Trimming shortened V by 1 base and J by 5 bases, and 6 bases separated the two germline ends. The CDR3 spans 13 residues.